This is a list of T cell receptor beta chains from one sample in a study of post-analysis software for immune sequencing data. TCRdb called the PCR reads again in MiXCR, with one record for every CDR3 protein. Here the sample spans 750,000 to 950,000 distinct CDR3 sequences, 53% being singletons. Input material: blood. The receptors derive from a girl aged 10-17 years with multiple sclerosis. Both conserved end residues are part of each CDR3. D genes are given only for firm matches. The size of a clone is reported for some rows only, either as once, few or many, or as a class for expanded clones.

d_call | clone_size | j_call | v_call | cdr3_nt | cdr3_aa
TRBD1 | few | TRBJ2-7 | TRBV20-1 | TGCAGTGCTAGACCAACCAGGGGGCAGGAGCAGTACTTC | CSARPTRGQEQYF
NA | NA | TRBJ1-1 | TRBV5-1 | TGCGCCAGCAGCTTGGAACCAGGGAGGACTGAAGCTTTCTTT | CASSLEPGRTEAFF
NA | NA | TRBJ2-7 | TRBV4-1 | TGCGCCAGCAGCCCGGATACTCGACAGGTTTCCTACGAGCAGTACTTC | CASSPDTRQVSYEQYF
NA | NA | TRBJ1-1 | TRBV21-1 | TGTGCCAGCAGCATACCCCTAGAGGGCAGGTGTGGCACTGAAGCTTTCTTT | CASSIPLEGRCGTEAFF
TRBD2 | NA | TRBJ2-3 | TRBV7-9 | TGTGCCAGCAGCCCACCCTGGGCTAGCGGGGGGCCAGATACGCAGTATTTT | CASSPPWASGGPDTQYF
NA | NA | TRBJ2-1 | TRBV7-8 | TGTGCCAGCAGCTTAGCATTCCAGAGGGAGTTCTTC | CASSLAFQREFF
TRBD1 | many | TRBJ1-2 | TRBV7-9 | TGTGCCAGCAGCTTGGGACAGCCCTATGGCTACACCTTC | CASSLGQPYGYTF
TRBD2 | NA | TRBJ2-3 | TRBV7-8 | TGTGCCAGCAGCCGAACTAGCGGGAGGGTCCCAGATACGCAGTATTTT | CASSRTSGRVPDTQYF
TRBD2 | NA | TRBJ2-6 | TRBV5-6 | TGTGCCAGCAGCTTGTATGGGGGGGGTCCGTCTGGGGCCAACGTCCTGACTTTC | CASSLYGGGPSGANVLTF
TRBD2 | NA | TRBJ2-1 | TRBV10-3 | TGTGCCATCAGCCCTCAGCGGGGGGGACCCTACAATGAGCAGTTCTTC | CAISPQRGGPYNEQFF
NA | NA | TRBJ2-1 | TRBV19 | TGTGCCAGTAGTCCTCTCCGGGACCACTCCTACAATGAGCAGTTCTTC | CASSPLRDHSYNEQFF
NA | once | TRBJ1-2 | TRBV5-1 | TGCGCCAGCAGCACCGGGACATTTCCTTATGGCTACACCTTC | CASSTGTFPYGYTF
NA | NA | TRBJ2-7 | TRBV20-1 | TGCAGTGCTAGAGATCCCCTCGGACAGCTTCCCTACGAGCAGTACTTC | CSARDPLGQLPYEQYF
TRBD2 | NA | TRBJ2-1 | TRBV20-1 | TGCAGTGCCGAGCGGGGGACTTACAATGAGCAGTTCTTC | CSAERGTYNEQFF
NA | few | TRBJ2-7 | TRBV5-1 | TGCGCCAGCAGCTCCTCGGGCAAGATCTACGAGCAGTACTTC | CASSSSGKIYEQYF
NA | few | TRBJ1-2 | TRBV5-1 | TGCGCCAGCAGCTGGGCAGACAGGAGTAACTATGGCTACACCTTC | CASSWADRSNYGYTF
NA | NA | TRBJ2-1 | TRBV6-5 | TGTGCCAGCAGTAAGTCTTTCTACAATGAGCAGTTCTTC | CASSKSFYNEQFF
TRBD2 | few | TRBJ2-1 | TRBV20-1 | TGCAGTGCTAGAGCCCTGCTAGCGGGGCGGGACAATGAGCAGTTCTTC | CSARALLAGRDNEQFF
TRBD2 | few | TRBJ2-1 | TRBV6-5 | TGTGCCAGCAGAACCGGGACTAGCTTAGATGAGCAGTTCTTC | CASRTGTSLDEQFF
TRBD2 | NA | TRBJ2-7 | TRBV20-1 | TGCAGTGCTAGAGGGGGACTAGGTTACGAGCAGTACTTC | CSARGGLGYEQYF
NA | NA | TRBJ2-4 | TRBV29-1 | TGCAGCGTTGCCCGGGCGGTGGGGCCAAACATTCAGTACTTC | CSVARAVGPNIQYF
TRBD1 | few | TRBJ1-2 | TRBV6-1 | TGTGCCAGCAGTGATGGGGACAGAATCTATGGCTACACCTTC | CASSDGDRIYGYTF
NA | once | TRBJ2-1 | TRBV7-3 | TGTGCCAGCAGTCAATATAACTCCTACAATGAGCAGTTCTTC | CASSQYNSYNEQFF
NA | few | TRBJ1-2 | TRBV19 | TGTGCCAGTAGTCAAGGACGGACGACTAGGGATGGCTACACCTTC | CASSQGRTTRDGYTF
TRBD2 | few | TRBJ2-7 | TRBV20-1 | TGCAGTGTGCAAGCGGGACGTACCTACGAGCAGTACTTC | CSVQAGRTYEQYF
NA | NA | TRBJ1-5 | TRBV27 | TGTGCCAGCAGAGCCATAGGGACTGCGGACAATCAGCCCCAGCATTTT | CASRAIGTADNQPQHF
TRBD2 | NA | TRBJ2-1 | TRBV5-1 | TGCGCCAGCAGCTTGGTAATGCGGGGGACCTACAATGAGCAGTTCTTC | CASSLVMRGTYNEQFF
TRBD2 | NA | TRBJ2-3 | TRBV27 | TGTGCCAGCAGTCCCGTCCGAATCGCGGGAGGTGCAGATACGCAGTATTTT | CASSPVRIAGGADTQYF
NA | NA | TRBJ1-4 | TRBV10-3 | TGTGCCATCAGTGAGCCGGCACCAGGGGAAACCGACGGTGAAAAACTGTTTTTT | CAISEPAPGETDGEKLFF
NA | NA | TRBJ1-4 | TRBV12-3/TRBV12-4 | TGTGCCAGCAGTTTAGTTGTTAATGAAAAACGGTTTTTT | CASSLVVNEKRFF
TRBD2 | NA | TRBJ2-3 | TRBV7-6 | TGTGCCAGCAGCTTAGACAGCGGGAGGGGCACAGATACGCAGTATTTT | CASSLDSGRGTDTQYF
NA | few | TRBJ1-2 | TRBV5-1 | TGCGCCAGCAGCTTGGGAGAAGGGGGCTATGGCTACACCTTC | CASSLGEGGYGYTF
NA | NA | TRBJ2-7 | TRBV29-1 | TGCAGCGTGCGAGTGACGAGAGGCCCCACCTCCTACGAGCAGTACTTC | CSVRVTRGPTSYEQYF
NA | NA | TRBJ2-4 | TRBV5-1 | TGCGCCAGCAGCTTGGTTCGGGGGGCGGGGAACATTCAGTACTTC | CASSLVRGAGNIQYF
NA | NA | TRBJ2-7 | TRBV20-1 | TGCAGTGCTAGAGGCCCAGGGGACGGCGAGCAGTACTTC | CSARGPGDGEQYF
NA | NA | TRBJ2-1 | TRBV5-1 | TGCGCCAGCAGCTTGGAGGTAGGGTCTTTGAGAAATGAGCAGTTCTTC | CASSLEVGSLRNEQFF
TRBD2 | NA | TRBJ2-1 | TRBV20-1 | TGCAGTGCCCCCCCTTATAGCGGGAGTGGTCCCTACAATGAGCAGTTCTTC | CSAPPYSGSGPYNEQFF
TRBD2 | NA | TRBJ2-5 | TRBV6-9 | TGTGCCAGCAGAAGTTCCCCACTAGCGGGAGGGCCTTCGATACAAGAGACCCAGTACTTC | CASRSSPLAGGPSIQETQYF
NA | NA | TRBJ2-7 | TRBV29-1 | TGCAGCGTTGGCCCCCCAAGGGGCGGAGAGGGGTACTTC | CSVGPPRGGEGYF
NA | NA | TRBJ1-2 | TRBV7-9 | TGTGCCAGCAGCCGGACGACCACAGGGATTAACTATGGCTACACCTTC | CASSRTTTGINYGYTF
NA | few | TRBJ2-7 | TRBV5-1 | TGCGCCAGCAGCTTCAGCGGGTTACAGTACTTC | CASSFSGLQYF
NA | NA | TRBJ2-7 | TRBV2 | TGTGCCAGCCAGACCGGACTCCTGCCCTACGAGCAGTACTTC | CASQTGLLPYEQYF
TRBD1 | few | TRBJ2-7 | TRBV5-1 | TGCGCCAGCAGCCCCATCAGGGGGCGATCCTACGAGCAGTACTTC | CASSPIRGRSYEQYF
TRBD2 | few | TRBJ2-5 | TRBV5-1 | TGCGCCAGCAGCGTCCGGACTAGCGGCGGAGAGACCCAGTACTTC | CASSVRTSGGETQYF
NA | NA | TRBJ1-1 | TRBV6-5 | TGTGCCAGCAGTTACTCGCCCTCTCAGGCAACGGTGAACACTGAAGCTTTCTTT | CASSYSPSQATVNTEAFF
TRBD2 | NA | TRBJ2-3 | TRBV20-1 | TGCAGTTTCCCCCAGCGGGAGAAAGGATCAGATACGCAGTATTTT | CSFPQREKGSDTQYF
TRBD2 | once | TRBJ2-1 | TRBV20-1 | TGCAGTGCTCCGGGACTAGCGGGCCAAAACTCCTACAATGAGCAGTTCTTC | CSAPGLAGQNSYNEQFF
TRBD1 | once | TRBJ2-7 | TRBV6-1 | TGTGCCAGCCGGGACAGAGAAACCTCCTACGAGCAGTACTTC | CASRDRETSYEQYF